One sample yielded the 19 T cell receptor beta chains listed below, sequenced in a study of blood T cells in healthy people across ages (dated by TCRdb to between 2014 and 2016). The protocol used for the library was 5' RACE. Reads for this sample came from an Illumina HiSeq 2500. A second roughly 6 to 12 cycle PCR used a sample-barcoded 5' primer and a J-beta primer mix. TCRdb trimmed public reads at Q25 via fastp, called clones via MiXCR and kept in-frame beta chains. Rows merge per CDR3 protein into single entries with the most common DNA and genes. This sample holds hundreds of thousands of distinct CDR3 sequences; 40% to 45% were observed only once. Around 30% of the sample comes from the top ten. Sequenced material: blood. The receptors shown here come from a man older than 75 in good health.

The V gene is TRBV29-1, the J gene TRBJ2-7, with D possibly being TRBD1 (6 bases). TRBJ2-5 explains the end of the DNA better; the J call may be wrong. The V gene's germline CDR1 is SQVTM and CDR2 ANQGSEA. The CDR3 extends over 14 amino acids. Here the CDR3 reads CSVVRLRGQETQYF. As DNA, the CDR3 is TGCAGCGTTGTTAGGTTGAGGGGGCAAGAGACCCAGTACTTC.

This chain connects TRBV6-2 or TRBV6-3 to TRBJ1-5; tentatively, D is TRBD1 (5 bases). The germline CDR1 and CDR2 sequences are MNHEY and SVGEGT. CDR3 size: 15 residues. Trimming shortened V by 3 bases and J by 3 bases, and 12 bases separated the two germline ends. The CDR3 here is CASSYGGANNQPQHF. In DNA, the CDR3 is TGTGCCAGCAGTTATGGAGGGGCTAACAATCAGCCCCAGCATTTT.

The CDR3 nucleotides read TGTGCCACCACTCGGAGCGGCAGGGATAACTATGGCTACACCTTC. This sequence encodes CATTRSGRDNYGYTF. The gene calls are TRBV6-6 and TRBJ1-2, with D possibly TRBD1 on 5 matching bases. The CDR3 spans 15 residues. Germline V gives CDR1 MNHNY, CDR2 SVGAGI (reference sequence). Between the trimmed V and J ends, which lost 10 bases and 1 base, there was a span of 19 bases.

In its sample, this clonotype was seen a few times. This chain joins TRBV29-1 and TRBJ2-1, with 7 bases fitting TRBD1. Trimming removed 6 bases from V and 0 bases from J; junction bases left unmatched: 5. The CDR3 extends over 14 amino acids. Germline V gene data show CDR1 as SQVTM and CDR2 as ANQGSEA. The CDR3 sequence is CSVGQRSSYNEQFF. CDR3 nucleotide sequence: TGCAGCGTGGGACAGAGGAGCTCCTACAATGAGCAGTTCTTC.

The V and J genes are TRBV7-2 and TRBJ1-2; D gene uncertain. V was clipped by 1 base and J by 1 base, with 13 bases between them. The CDR3 sequence is 16 residues long. The germline V gene encodes CDR1 SGHTA and CDR2 FQGNSA. The chain's CDR3 is CASSLGSFPSNYGYTF. DNA for the CDR3: TGTGCCAGCAGCTTAGGAAGCTTTCCGAGTAACTATGGCTACACCTTC.

As regards this clonotype: This may be a read error, as it is one base from a much larger clone. V is TRBV10-3 and J is TRBJ1-5; TRBD1 might be the D (6 bases). The CDR3 length is 14 residues. CDR1 and CDR2 (germline): ENHRY, SYGVKD. V gave up 2 bases and J gave up 4 bases, with 9 bases separating them. The CDR3 sequence is CAISEVGQNQPQHF. For the CDR3, the DNA is TGTGCCATCAGTGAGGTGGGACAAAATCAGCCCCAGCATTTT.

This clonotype was counted only a few times. The CDR3 sequence: CASSRAGALEGGANVLTF. Written as DNA, the CDR3 is TGTGCCAGCAGTCGAGCGGGGGCACTAGAAGGTGGGGCCAACGTCCTGACTTTC. V gene TRBV6-2 or TRBV6-3 combines with J gene TRBJ2-6, with TRBD2 matching 8 bases. Germline loops: CDR1 MNHEY, CDR2 SVGEGT. The trim removed 5 bases at V and 3 bases at J, leaving 12 bases unmatched. This CDR3 region has 18 residues.

V is TRBV27 and J is TRBJ1-1; D is possibly TRBD1 (5 bases). The V gene lost 5 bases and the J gene lost 0 bases, with 19 bases spanning the gap. The CDR3 contains 17 residues. Germline V gene sequence: CDR1 MNHEY, CDR2 SMNVEV (reference sequence). The CDR3 DNA follows: TGTGCCAGCAGTGCCGCAATTCCCGGGACTGTGAACACTGAAGCTTTCTTT. Translated: CASSAAIPGTVNTEAFF.

This clonotype appeared a single time. This chain joins TRBV21-1 and TRBJ2-3. TRBV21-1 is reported as a pseudogene. This CDR3 is built from 13 residues. In nucleotides, the CDR3 is TGTGCCAGCAGCAAGGGTAGCGCAGATACGCAGTATTTT. Protein sequence: CASSKGSADTQYF.

This clonotype was seen once. Relative to the germline gene, one junction end is altered; a read error may explain this. The rearrangement uses TRBV15 and TRBJ2-1, with TRBD1 identical over 8 bases. This CDR3 is 16 amino acids long. Germline-derived CDR1 and CDR2 are LNHNV and YYDKDF (reference sequence). CDR3 region: CATSREKGTGDNGQFF. CDR3 in DNA: TGTGCCACCAGCAGGGAAAAAGGGACAGGAGACAATGGGCAGTTCTTC.

The chain has TRBV20-1 and TRBJ2-1, with D uncertain. The CDR3 contains 11 residues. Trimming shortened V by 0 bases and J by 5 bases, and 2 bases separated the two germline ends. CDR1 and CDR2 from the germline V gene are DFQATT and SNEGSKA (reference sequence). CDR3 in DNA: TGCAGTGCTAGAGATGACAATGAGCAGTTCTTC. This codes for CSARDDNEQFF.

The chain carries TRBV20-1 and TRBJ2-4, with 8 bases lining up with TRBD1. Germline CDR1 and CDR2: DFQATT and SNEGSKA (reference sequence). The CDR3 contains 13 residues. The trim removed 3 bases at V and 13 bases at J, leaving 11 bases unmatched. CDR3 in amino acids: CSASGQGAIKQYF. In DNA, the CDR3 is TGCAGTGCTAGTGGTCAGGGGGCAATAAAACAGTACTTC.

Regarding this clonotype: The junction does not match germline at one end; this may be a read error. The V and J genes are TRBV6-1 and TRBJ2-3; unclear D gene. Per the germline V gene, CDR1 is MNHNS and CDR2 is SASEGT. This CDR3 spans 15 amino acids. This chain's CDR3 is CANSEALVGTDTQYF. DNA for the CDR3: TGTGCCAACAGTGAAGCGCTAGTAGGGACAGATACGCAGTATTTT.

This clonotype has a count of ten or more. This chain connects TRBV20-1 to TRBJ1-5; possibly TRBD1 for D (5 bases). The CDR3 spans 15 residues. Trimming removed 0 bases from V and 4 bases from J, with 13 bases in between. Looked up from germline, CDR1 is DFQATT and CDR2 is SNEGSKA (reference sequence). In nucleotides, the CDR3 is TGCAGTGCTAGAGACCCGGGCAGGGCTAATCAGCCCCAGCATTTT. Amino acid sequence: CSARDPGRANQPQHF.

This chain uses TRBV6-2 or TRBV6-3 with TRBJ1-2, with TRBD1 identical over 10 bases. CDR3 length: 14 amino acids. Germline lookup yields CDR1 MNHEY and CDR2 SVGEGT. V shed 6 bases, J shed 6 bases, and the junction held 7 bases outside the gene matches. CDR3 region: CASSTFGQGDGYTF. CDR3 bases: TGTGCCAGCAGCACCTTCGGACAGGGGGATGGCTACACCTTC.

The chain recombines TRBV7-2 with TRBJ2-7, with D possibly matching TRBD2 (7 bases). This CDR3 contains 14 residues. From germline, CDR1 is SGHTA and CDR2 FQGNSA. The V gene lost 2 bases and the J gene lost 6 bases, with 14 bases spanning the gap. CDR3 DNA: TGTGCCAGCAGCTTACGGGGGGCGCGGGGCGAGCAGTACTTC. It codes for CASSLRGARGEQYF.

V usage is TRBV14 and J usage is TRBJ1-1; no clear D gene. V lost 2 bases, J lost 4 bases, and 11 bases lay in between. The CDR3 covers 14 residues. The V gene's germline CDR1 is SGHDN and CDR2 FVKESK. CDR3 DNA: TGTGCCAGCAGCCAAAGCACGGTTCGCACTGAAGCTTTCTTT. The encoded protein is CASSQSTVRTEAFF.

This clonotype has just a few counts. The chain joins TRBV7-9 to TRBJ2-7; 11 bases map to TRBD2. Unmatched junction bases numbered 15, after V lost 4 bases and J lost 1 base. The germline V gene encodes CDR1 SEHNR and CDR2 FQNEAQ (reference sequence). This CDR3 spans 19 amino acids. CDR3 region: CASSSSPGTSGYRSYEQYF. The CDR3 DNA reads TGTGCCAGCAGCTCCTCCCCCGGGACTAGCGGCTATCGATCCTACGAGCAGTACTTC. Complete variable domain (other parts from reference TRBV7-9 and TRBJ2-7): DTGVSQNPRHKITKRGQNVTFRCDPISEHNRLYWYRQTLGQGPEFLTYFQNEAQLEKSRLLSDRFSAERPKGSFSTLEIQRTEQGDSAMYLCASSSSPGTSGYRSYEQYFGPGTRLTVT.

In this sample, this clonotype turned up many times. The V gene is TRBV25-1, the J gene TRBJ2-6; D is perhaps TRBD1 (6 bases). Germline CDR1 is MGHDK and CDR2 is SYGVNS. Trimming took off 6 bases at V and 4 bases at J, with 16 bases between the two ends. This CDR3 is built from 16 residues. The CDR3 protein is CASRPDRNAGANVLTF. The DNA for the CDR3 is TGTGCCAGCAGACCGGACAGAAACGCAGGGGCCAACGTCCTGACTTTC.